The rows below give T cell receptor beta chains drawn from one sample of a study of cytomegalovirus exposure and HLA in healthy donors. The data were produced by immunoSEQ multiplex PCR, yet TCRdb's version contains in-frame clones alone and is incomplete. The data contain 120,000 to 150,000 clones, 60% to 80% of them seen just once; the ten biggest clones take up roughly 4.9%. Sequencing was carried out using PBMCs. The source is a woman aged 45-65 years in good health and CMV-seronegative. The CDR3 runs from the conserved cysteine through the conserved F or W. Each record gives: J gene, D gene, CDR3 length, V gene, clone size, CDR3 protein, CDR3 DNA. The D gene is left open where the match is weak. Only some rows state a clone size, as once, few, many or a class for expanded clones.

TRBJ2-1 - 15 TRBV5-1 - CASSLGLGVYNEQFF TGCGCCAGCAGCTTGGGACTAGGGGTCTACAATGAGCAGTTCTTC
TRBJ1-6 - 13 TRBV19 - CASSIRRGTPLHF TGTGCCAGTAGTATTAGAAGGGGTACACCCCTCCACTTT
TRBJ1-3 - 16 TRBV5-1 once CASSLGSTSSGNTIYF TGCGCCAGCAGCTTGGGATCCACCAGCTCTGGAAACACCATATATTTT
TRBJ2-6 TRBD1 18 TRBV18 - CASSMRTGALSGANVLTF TGTGCCAGCTCAATGCGGACAGGGGCTCTCTCTGGGGCCAACGTCCTGACTTTC
TRBJ2-7 TRBD1 16 TRBV11-2 - CASSLLIGTGGNEQYF TGTGCCAGCAGCTTACTGATAGGGACAGGGGGCAACGAGCAGTACTTC
TRBJ2-1 - 14 TRBV7-2 - CASSLGLAYNEQFF TGTGCCAGCAGCTTAGGACTAGCCTACAATGAGCAGTTCTTC
TRBJ1-1 - 17 TRBV7-9 - CASSLDFRVGLNTEAFF TGTGCCAGCAGCTTAGATTTCAGGGTTGGATTAAACACTGAAGCTTTCTTT
TRBJ2-2 TRBD1 13 TRBV6-1 once CATKDRGTGELFF TGTGCCACCAAGGACAGGGGGACCGGGGAGCTGTTTTTT
TRBJ1-1 - 14 TRBV30 - CAWSVLTRAAEAFF TGTGCCTGGAGTGTACTGACCAGGGCCGCTGAAGCTTTCTTT
TRBJ2-7 - 13 TRBV11-2 - CASSQGLAYEQYF TGTGCCAGCAGCCAAGGACTGGCCTACGAGCAGTACTTC
TRBJ1-3 TRBD1 15 TRBV19 - CASSRGQVSGNTIYF TGTGCCAGTAGCCGTGGACAGGTCTCTGGAAACACCATATATTTT
TRBJ2-3 - 13 TRBV5-4 - CASRGLETDTQYF TGTGCCAGCAGGGGGCTAGAGACAGATACGCAGTATTTT
TRBJ2-6 - 15 TRBV7-2 - CASSVNRAGANVLTF TGTGCCAGCAGTGTGAACAGGGCTGGGGCCAACGTCCTGACTTTC
TRBJ2-1 - 12 TRBV7-9 - CASSSGHREQFF TGTGCCAGCAGCTCGGGCCACAGGGAGCAGTTCTTC
TRBJ2-7 TRBD1 15 TRBV7-2 - CASTTPGQGSYEQYF TGTGCCAGCACTACCCCGGGACAGGGCTCCTACGAGCAGTACTTC
TRBJ1-2 - 15 TRBV18 - CASSPSGQGNYGYTF TGTGCCAGCTCACCCTCCGGCCAGGGGAACTATGGCTACACCTTC
TRBJ2-7 TRBD1 14 TRBV5-1 few CASSFGTEASEQYF TGCGCCAGCAGCTTCGGGACAGAGGCCAGCGAGCAGTACTTC
TRBJ2-3 - 12 TRBV7-9 - CASSPLGDTQYF TGTGCCAGCAGCCCGCTAGGAGATACGCAGTATTTT
TRBJ2-7 TRBD1 13 TRBV5-1 - CASSTGQGRQQYF TGCGCCAGCAGCACTGGACAGGGGCGGCAGCAGTACTTC
TRBJ2-7 - 14 TRBV5-4 once CASSPQVPPYEQYF TGTGCCAGCAGCCCCCAGGTACCCCCATACGAGCAGTACTTC
TRBJ1-1 - 15 TRBV7-2 - CASSLGRGVNTEAFF TGTGCCAGCAGCTTAGGTCGGGGGGTAAACACTGAAGCTTTCTTT
TRBJ2-5 TRBD2 15 TRBV19 - CASSIWLADGETQYF TGTGCCAGTAGTATCTGGCTAGCGGACGGGGAGACCCAGTACTTC
TRBJ1-5 TRBD1 15 TRBV2 - CASSGTGGDGQPQHF TGTGCCAGCAGTGGGACAGGGGGCGATGGTCAGCCCCAGCATTTT
TRBJ1-1 - 15 TRBV7-8 - CASSPDGVVDTEAFF TGTGCCAGCAGCCCCGACGGGGTAGTGGACACTGAAGCTTTCTTT
TRBJ2-3 TRBD2 16 TRBV29-1 - CSASGLAGQRSDTQYF TGCAGCGCATCGGGACTAGCGGGGCAACGATCAGATACGCAGTATTTT
TRBJ2-1 TRBD1 17 TRBV15 - CATSAGTGRPRDNEQFF TGTGCCACCAGCGCCGGGACAGGGCGACCCAGGGACAATGAGCAGTTCTTC
TRBJ2-1 - 14 TRBV7-8 - CASSKGRISNEQFF TGTGCCAGCAGCAAGGGGAGGATTTCTAATGAGCAGTTCTTC
TRBJ2-7 - 14 TRBV19 - CASSPQGGFYEQYF TGTGCCAGTAGCCCCCAGGGGGGTTTTTACGAGCAGTACTTC
TRBJ1-6 - 13 TRBV11-3 - CASSPDPNSPLHF TGTGCCAGCAGCCCAGATCCGAATTCACCCCTCCACTTT
TRBJ2-3 - 14 TRBV5-4 - CASSLDSSTDTQYF TGTGCCAGCAGCTTGGATTCTAGCACAGATACGCAGTATTTT
TRBJ2-2 TRBD2 16 TRBV6-4 medium-sized CASSPTSGGNTGELFF TGTGCCAGCTCGCCGACAAGCGGGGGGAACACCGGGGAGCTGTTTTTT
TRBJ2-1 TRBD2 17 TRBV27 - CASSLSYLAGTYNEQFF TGTGCCAGCAGTTTATCATATCTAGCGGGGACGTACAATGAGCAGTTCTTC
TRBJ2-1 - 14 TRBV6-4 - CASSDPPGYNEQFF TGTGCCAGCAGTGACCCCCCAGGGTACAATGAGCAGTTCTTC
TRBJ2-3 TRBD2 16 TRBV7-2 - CASSVSGGAGADTQYF TGTGCCAGCAGCGTTAGCGGGGGGGCAGGGGCAGATACGCAGTATTTT
TRBJ2-3 TRBD2 17 TRBV25-1 - CASSDPGLAGATYTQYF TGTGCCAGCAGTGACCCGGGACTAGCGGGCGCCACGTATACGCAGTATTTT
TRBJ2-2 - 15 TRBV6-5 - CASSLSDMDTGELFF TGTGCCAGCAGTCTTTCGGACATGGACACCGGGGAGCTGTTTTTT
TRBJ2-7 - 14 TRBV5-1 - CASSMAGHRYEQYF TGCGCCAGCAGCATGGCAGGACATCGTTACGAGCAGTACTTC
TRBJ2-5 - 19 TRBV4-3 - CASSQGPETGGGFGETQYF TGCGCCAGCAGCCAAGGTCCTGAAACAGGGGGAGGGTTCGGGGAGACCCAGTACTTC
TRBJ2-3 TRBD1 15 TRBV11-1 - CASSFQGAQTDTQYF TGTGCCAGCAGCTTCCAGGGGGCGCAGACAGATACGCAGTATTTT
TRBJ1-2 - 13 TRBV15 - CATSRQVNYGYTF TGTGCCACCAGCAGACAGGTTAACTATGGCTACACCTTC
TRBJ1-1 - 12 TRBV7-9 few CASSLQGYEAFF TGTGCCAGCAGCTTGCAGGGATATGAAGCTTTCTTT
TRBJ1-5 - 15 TRBV6-1 once CASTNRSVIYQPQHF TGTGCCAGCACTAACCGTAGTGTCATCTATCAGCCCCAGCATTTT
TRBJ2-5 - 13 TRBV6-1 - CASSVTFQETQYF TGTGCCAGCAGTGTTACATTTCAGGAGACCCAGTACTTC
TRBJ2-5 - 15 TRBV9 - CASSVAGLVGETQYF TGTGCCAGCAGCGTAGCAGGGTTAGTAGGGGAGACCCAGTACTTC
TRBJ2-7 TRBD2 13 TRBV19 - CASSSQRGNEQYF TGTGCCAGTAGTAGCCAGCGGGGTAACGAGCAGTACTTC
TRBJ1-3 - 17 TRBV7-8 - CASSLATGLPSGNTIYF TGTGCCAGCAGCTTAGCGACTGGGTTACCCTCTGGAAACACCATATATTTT
TRBJ1-1 - 14 TRBV5-1 - CASSLAQGITEAFF TGCGCCAGCAGCTTGGCCCAGGGGATCACTGAAGCTTTCTTT
TRBJ1-6 - 17 TRBV13 once CASSLGPRSSYNSPLHF TGTGCCAGCAGCTTAGGCCCAAGGAGCTCCTATAATTCACCCCTCCACTTT
TRBJ2-1 - 15 TRBV19 - CASSIRGEIYNEQFF TGTGCCAGTAGTATCCGCGGGGAGATATACAATGAGCAGTTCTTC
TRBJ1-4 - 15 TRBV6-6 - CASWSSTATNEKLFF TGTGCCAGCTGGTCCTCGACAGCAACTAATGAAAAACTGTTTTTT
TRBJ1-3 - 16 TRBV5-1 few CASSLGSTSSGNTIYF TGCGCCAGCAGCTTGGGTTCGACAAGCTCTGGAAACACCATATATTTT
TRBJ1-5 - 15 TRBV11-2 once CASSLMRGANQPQHF TGTGCCAGCAGCCTTATGCGGGGTGCCAATCAGCCCCAGCATTTT
TRBJ1-2 - 15 TRBV5-1 few CASSLVVGGFYGYTF TGCGCCAGCAGCTTGGTGGTTGGAGGGTTTTACGGCTACACCTTC
TRBJ1-1 - 13 TRBV6-6 few CASSYAGSTEAFF TGTGCCAGCAGTTACGCTGGCAGCACTGAAGCTTTCTTT
TRBJ1-1 TRBD1 14 TRBV7-2 - CASRRQGGVAEAFF TGTGCCAGCAGGCGACAGGGCGGAGTGGCTGAAGCTTTCTTT